A single sample is the source of the 17 T cell receptor beta chains below, sequenced in a study of shared clonotypes between healthy human individuals. Produced via immunoSEQ multiplex PCR; TCRdb's table is partial and in-frame only. In the table there are millions of clones, about 95% of which are singletons. The sequenced material came from naive CD4+ T cells sorted from blood. This sample's subset: CD45RA+ positively selected. These receptors came from a young man in good health.

V and J are TRBV28 and TRBJ2-5; D is possibly TRBD1 or TRBD2 (5 bases each). This CDR3 is 14 amino acids long. V dropped 4 bases and J dropped 4 bases, with 13 bases sitting between them. CDR1 is MDHEN, CDR2 SYDVKM, per germline. This chain's CDR3 is CASSSTTGGETQYF. The CDR3 nucleotides are TGTGCCAGCAGTTCCACCACTGGGGGAGAGACCCAGTACTTC.

The V call is TRBV10-3, the J call TRBJ1-1; D unclear. V lost 8 bases and J lost 4, with 8 bases in between. The CDR3 is 11 residues long. Looked up from germline, CDR1 is ENHRY and CDR2 is SYGVKD. The CDR3 loop reads CAIGLGTEAFF. CDR3 bases: TGTGCCATCGGGCTGGGCACTGAAGCTTTCTTT.

Comment on this clone: The sample has other DNA sequences that encode this CDR3 too. This chain uses TRBV5-1 with TRBJ2-1; possible D gene TRBD2, 6 bases. Deletions cut 1 base from V and 1 base from J, with 12 bases between. CDR3 length equals 16 residues. CDR1 and CDR2 (germline): SGHRS, YFSETQ. The CDR3 coding sequence is TGCGCCAGCAGCTTGACGAGCGGGCGATCCTACAATGAGCAGTTCTTC. Protein product: CASSLTSGRSYNEQFF.

The chain has TRBV15 and TRBJ2-7; tentative D call: TRBD1 (5 bases). Germline CDR1 and CDR2: LNHNV and YYDKDF (reference sequence). Between the trimmed V and J ends, which lost 1 base and 3 bases, there was a span of 7 bases. This CDR3 spans 13 amino acids. The CDR3 spells CATSRGTNYEQYF. The CDR3 DNA follows: TGTGCCACCAGCAGAGGGACAAACTACGAGCAGTACTTC. Filled out from reference TRBV15 and TRBJ2-7, the complete variable domain reads DAMVIQNPRYQVTQFGKPVTLSCSQTLNHNVMYWYQQKSSQAPKLLFHYYDKDFNNEADTPDNFQSRRPNTSFCFLDIRSPGLGDTAMYLCATSRGTNYEQYFGPGTRLTVT.

V is TRBV6-1 and J is TRBJ1-2; D is possibly TRBD1 (6 bases). The germline V and J ends were trimmed by 10 bases and 5 bases, with 17 bases remaining between them. CDR1 and CDR2 from the germline V gene are MNHNS and SASEGT. The CDR3 loop spans 13 amino acids. The CDR3 loop is CATTGTLPYGYTF. As DNA, the CDR3 is TGTGCCACCACCGGGACACTCCCGTATGGCTACACCTTC.

DNA for the CDR3: TGTGCCAGCAGTGTCGAGGCGAGTCCGAACACTGAAGCTTTCTTT. Its protein product is CASSVEASPNTEAFF. The V gene is TRBV6-1, the J gene TRBJ1-1; D unresolved. Germline V lookup: CDR1 MNHNS, CDR2 SASEGT. The CDR3 consists of 15 residues. V lost 4 bases, J lost 1 base, and 13 bases lay in between.

The chain is built from TRBV7-9 and TRBJ2-7, with TRBD1 as a possible D gene (5 bases). The V and J ends lost 8 bases and 0 bases respectively, with 14 bases between them. Germline V gene lookup returns CDR1 SEHNR and CDR2 FQNEAQ (reference sequence). The length of the CDR3 is 14 residues. CDR3 coding DNA: TGTGCCAGCTCCCAGGGCTGGGGCTCCTACGAGCAGTACTTC. Amino acids: CASSQGWGSYEQYF.

The rearrangement uses TRBV7-9 and TRBJ1-6; 7 bases map to TRBD1. The V and J ends lost 1 base and 14 bases, in that order; junction bases with no gene match: 5. Per the germline V gene, CDR1 is SEHNR and CDR2 is FQNEAQ (reference sequence). This CDR3 is built from 13 residues. The CDR3 loop reads CASSLDLGQTLHF. CDR3 nucleotide sequence: TGTGCCAGCAGCTTAGATTTGGGACAGACCCTCCACTTT.

The gene calls are TRBV18 and TRBJ2-7; D remains unclear. Between the trimmed V and J ends, which lost 4 bases and 2 bases, there was a span of 15 bases. CDR1 and CDR2 (germline): KGHSH, LQKENI. The CDR3 sequence is 15 residues long. The chain's CDR3 is CASSQAAYGAYEQYF. CDR3 bases: TGTGCCAGCTCACAGGCAGCCTATGGGGCCTACGAGCAGTACTTC.

The chain combines TRBV4-3 with TRBJ2-5; D gene unclear. CDR1 is LGHNA and CDR2 is YSLEER in the germline V gene. The CDR3 runs 15 residues. Trimming took 0 bases from V and 5 from J, leaving 13 bases between them. The CDR3 DNA is TGCGCCAGCAGCCAAGATGGGCTCAACGGGGAGACCCAGTACTTC. This sequence encodes CASSQDGLNGETQYF.

This chain joins TRBV19 and TRBJ1-6; no firm D call. The V end was cut by 1 base, the J end by 4 bases, with 8 bases between. CDR1 and CDR2 from the germline V gene are LNHDA and SQIVND (reference sequence). The CDR3 sequence is 15 residues long. CDR3 DNA: TGTGCCAGTAGTATAGGGGGAGAGTATAATTCACCCCTCCACTTT. It encodes CASSIGGEYNSPLHF.

The chain has TRBV6-6 and TRBJ1-3, with D unresolved. The germline V gene has CDR1 MNHNY and CDR2 SVGAGI (reference sequence). CDR3 length: 12 residues. Trimming removed 6 bases at V and 4 bases at J, with 7 bases between. The CDR3 is CASSTGGNTIYF. The CDR3 nucleotides are TGTGCCAGCAGCACCGGGGGAAACACCATATATTTT.

This chain joins TRBV18 and TRBJ1-2; D might be TRBD1 (5 bases). The CDR3 has 14 amino acids. V was shortened by 3 bases and J by 3 bases, with 11 bases between the two germline ends. CDR1 and CDR2 from the germline V gene are KGHSH and LQKENI. The CDR3 DNA follows: TGTGCCAGCTCACCGGCGAGAGGGGACTATGGCTACACCTTC. Residues: CASSPARGDYGYTF.

This rearrangement joins TRBV2 to TRBJ1-1; possible D gene TRBD1, 5 bases. The CDR3 covers 14 residues. Germline loops: CDR1 SNHLY, CDR2 FYNNEI. Trimming shortened V by 7 bases and J by 0 bases, and 12 bases separated the two germline ends. In nucleotides, the CDR3 is TGTGCCAGCAACTCCGGGACGGTGAACACTGAAGCTTTCTTT. It translates to CASNSGTVNTEAFF.

In its sample, this clone was seen once. CDR3 sequence reads: CASSPPGGSPYEQYF. Written as DNA, the CDR3 is TGTGCCAGCTCACCACCGGGAGGGTCCCCCTACGAGCAGTACTTC. The chain joins TRBV18 to TRBJ2-7; 7 bases fit TRBD2. The V and J ends lost 0 bases and 2 bases, in that order; junction bases with no gene match: 4. The germline CDR1 and CDR2 sequences are KGHSH and LQKENI. This CDR3 comprises 15 residues.

In this sample, this clone turned up once. V and J are TRBV19 and TRBJ2-2; 10 bases fit TRBD1. The CDR3 is made up of 16 amino acids. V shed 1 base and J 6 bases; nucleotides not matched to a gene: 5. The germline V gene has CDR1 LNHDA and CDR2 SQIVND (reference sequence). The CDR3 sequence: CASSIGGTGVPGELFF. CDR3 sequence (DNA): TGTGCCAGTAGTATAGGCGGGACAGGGGTCCCCGGGGAGCTGTTTTTT.

This clone was recorded once. The chain links TRBV6-1 to TRBJ1-5, with 7 bases that match TRBD1. V trimming: 0 bases; J trimming: 7 bases; junction bases outside the gene matches: 6. Germline CDR1 is MNHNS and CDR2 is SASEGT. The CDR3 runs 15 residues. CDR3 protein: CASSEAPTGTQPQHF. CDR3 DNA: TGTGCCAGCAGTGAAGCGCCGACAGGGACCCAGCCCCAGCATTTT.